This TCR beta chain was found in a study of T cell responses to AZD1222 COVID-19 vaccine. Study context: Analysis merged second doses at about 4 or about 12 weeks. General study results and limits: CD4 TCRs linked to vaccination spanned spike, dominating at 160-218 and 743-854. Females made up more of the donors, who were largely white British, and clonal diversity may have come out too low.

Points on this clone: Its target is not known.

Only in-frame clones appear in the TCRdb table, and some are missing; sequencing was by immunoSEQ multiplex PCR. The table records more than 95,000 clones, about 88% of them present only once. This material consisted of peripheral blood, taken on day 0 of AZD1222 vaccination. The clonotype originates from an adult in good health.

The CDR3 DNA sequence: TGTGCCAGCAGACGACAGGGTAATTCACCCCTCCACTTT. Translating gives CASRRQGNSPLHF. The genes are TRBV12-3 or TRBV12-4 and TRBJ1-6; TRBD1 matches at 7 bases. V shed 6 bases and J 6 bases; nucleotides not matched to a gene: 2. There are 13 residues in the CDR3.